This T cell receptor (beta chain) was recorded in a study of CD8 T cells in Susac syndrome. Broader study findings: The study recognized that the number of individuals in its TCR sequencing and HLA analysis was relatively small.

Sequencing of TCR beta covered CD8+ and CD4+ T cells obtained from blood. The CD8+ and CD4+ T cells were isolated magnetically using a negative isolation approach, whereas the TEMRA cells were enriched by FACS. An input of roughly 0.5 to 1 ug of RNA was subjected to reverse transcription using random hexamers. Amplification of TCR beta CDR3 by immunoSEQ multiplex PCR spanned 54 Vbeta and 13 Jbeta. TCRdb reprocessed the immunoSEQ multiplex PCR reads via MiXCR and lists one record per CDR3 protein. The sample gives 120,000 or so distinct CDR3 sequences, 90% to 95% of which show up once; over 0.1% is in the top ten. Of note for this clonotype: The antigen remains unidentified.

The TCR sequence derives from a human donor in good health. The sequenced sample was CD4+ T cells from PBMCs.

DNA for the CDR3: TGTGCCAGCAACCCTAGGACTAGCGGGACCTACGAGCAGTACTTC. It yields the protein CASNPRTSGTYEQYF. The rearrangement links TRBV2 to TRBJ2-7; 12 nucleotides line up with TRBD2. Germline V gene lookup returns CDR1 SNHLY and CDR2 FYNNEI. V gave up 7 bases and J gave up 2 bases; unmatched junction bases: 6. The CDR3 consists of 15 residues.